This T cell receptor beta chain was identified in a study of T cell responses to AZD1222 COVID-19 vaccine. With V trimmed by 5 bases and J by 1 base, 2 bases remained unmatched. The CDR3 contains 14 residues. Germline CDR1 MNHEY, CDR2 SVGAGI. Assay: immunoSEQ multiplex PCR; the TCRdb copy retains only in-frame clones and omits some. Among 150,000 to 200,000 clones listed, approximately 92% were seen once. The J gene is TRBJ2-1, the V gene TRBV6-5, with 7 bases lining up with TRBD1. The material sequenced was peripheral blood, taken on day 0 of AZD1222 vaccination. This receptor was identified in an adult in good health. CDR3 bases: TGTGCCAGCAGTCCAGGGGGATCCTACAATGAGCAGTTCTTC. This translates into CASSPGGSYNEQFF.